These 8 T cell receptor beta chains share one sample of origin, sequenced in a study of T cells in Graves' hyperthyroidism and ophthalmopathy. Amplification yielded TCR beta CDR3 regions, with RNA transcripts as the source. The HTBI primer set served for first-round RT-PCR of the TCR CDR3. Each CDR3 protein gets one entry after TCRdb re-called the multiplex PCR reads with MiXCR. The repertoire has approximately 260,000 distinct CDR3 sequences, 12% to 15% of them found once; the top ten carry 30%. Specimen: blood. The receptors shown here come from a woman in her 50s with Graves' hyperthyroidism that later progressed to Graves' ophthalmopathy.

In this sample, this clonotype turned up many times. This chain links TRBV2 with TRBJ2-7; 8 bases fit TRBD1. Germline CDR1 is SNHLY and CDR2 is FYNNEI. The CDR3 length is 11 residues. V shed 6 bases and J 6 bases; nucleotides not matched to a gene: 1. The CDR3 sequence is CASRDRVEQYF. Here the CDR3 DNA reads TGTGCCAGCAGGGACAGGGTCGAGCAGTACTTC.

This clonotype was picked up many times. V gene TRBV20-1 combines with J gene TRBJ2-1; 8 nucleotides agree with TRBD2. The CDR3 is made up of 16 amino acids. Trimming took 1 base from V and 7 from J; bases not matched to a gene: 12. Germline lookup yields CDR1 DFQATT and CDR2 SNEGSKA (reference sequence). CDR3 nucleotide sequence: TGCAGTGCTAGAGCCAGGGGCGGTCTAGCGGGTAATGAGCAGTTCTTC. It encodes CSARARGGLAGNEQFF.

The V call is TRBV10-1, the J call TRBJ2-2, with 9 nucleotides matching TRBD1. This CDR3 region has 14 residues. Germline loops: CDR1 WNHNN, CDR2 SYGVQD (reference sequence). V dropped 6 bases and J dropped 7; count of bases not matched to a gene: 6. CDR3 nucleotides: TGCGCCAGCAGCCTGGGACAGGGCAGCGGGGAGCTGTTTTTT. Translating it yields CASSLGQGSGELFF.

This clonotype was observed at least ten times. The V call is TRBV12-3 or TRBV12-4, the J call TRBJ1-1; no clear D gene. This CDR3 spans 14 amino acids. Trimming cost V 1 base and J 1 base, with 7 bases left between them. This CDR3 reads CASSLGWENTEAFF. CDR3 bases: TGTGCCAGCAGTTTAGGCTGGGAGAACACTGAAGCTTTCTTT.

This sequence joins TRBV7-2 and TRBJ1-4; tentatively, D is TRBD1 (6 bases). The V gene lost 6 bases and the J gene lost 8 bases, with 13 bases spanning the gap. The CDR3 is 13 amino acids. In germline, CDR1 is SGHTA, CDR2 FQGNSA. The CDR3: CASRRDIGEKLFF. The CDR3 DNA reads as TGTGCCAGCAGGCGGGACATTGGGGAAAAACTGTTTTTT.

This clonotype was counted ten times or more. The chain recombines TRBV28 with TRBJ2-7; TRBD1 agrees at 7 bases. The CDR3 has 15 amino acids. V lost 7 bases and J lost 2; bases outside the gene matches: 11. Germline assignment: CDR1 MDHEN and CDR2 SYDVKM. Here the CDR3 DNA reads TGTGCCAGCACCACAGGGGTCCTTCGACCCTACGAGCAGTACTTC. Its translation: CASTTGVLRPYEQYF.

The table lists this clonotype with many counts. The V call is TRBV11-2, the J call TRBJ1-6; the D is unclear. Between the trimmed V and J ends, which lost 5 bases and 1 base, there was a span of 9 bases. Germline CDR1 SGHAT, CDR2 FQNNGV. This CDR3 is 15 amino acids long. The CDR3 nucleotides are TGTGCCAGCAGCCCTAGGGAGTCCTATAATTCACCCCTCCACTTT. Amino acids: CASSPRESYNSPLHF.

This clonotype was picked up many times. The V call is TRBV3-1, the J call TRBJ1-5; TRBD1 might be the D (6 bases). CDR3 length equals 13 residues. Germline CDR1 is LGHDT and CDR2 is YNNKEL (reference sequence). V lost 6 bases and J 4 bases, leaving 10 bases between the germline ends. The CDR3 nucleotides are TGTGCCAGCAGTTGGGACATAAATCAGCCCCAGCATTTT. Its translation: CASSWDINQPQHF.